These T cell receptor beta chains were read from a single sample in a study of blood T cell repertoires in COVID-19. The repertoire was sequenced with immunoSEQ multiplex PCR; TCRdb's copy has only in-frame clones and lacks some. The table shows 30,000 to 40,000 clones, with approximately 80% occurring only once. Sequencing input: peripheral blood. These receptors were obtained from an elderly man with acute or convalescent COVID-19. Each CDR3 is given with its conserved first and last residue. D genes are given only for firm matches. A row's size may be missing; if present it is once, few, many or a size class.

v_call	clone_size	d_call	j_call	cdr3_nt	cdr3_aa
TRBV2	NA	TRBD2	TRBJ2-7	TGTGCCAGCAGACTACTAGCGGGGGGTTCCTACGAGCAGTACTTC	CASRLLAGGSYEQYF
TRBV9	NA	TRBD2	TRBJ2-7	TGTGCCAGCAGCGTAGCGGGAGGGCCTGGCAGCTCCTACGAGCAGTACTTC	CASSVAGGPGSSYEQYF
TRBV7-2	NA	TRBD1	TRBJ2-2	TGTGCCAGCAGCTTATCTTCCGGGACAGGGGTCGGGGAGCTGTTTTTT	CASSLSSGTGVGELFF
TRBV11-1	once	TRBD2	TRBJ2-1	TGTGCCAGCAGCCCTACTAGCGGGAGAGACAATGAGCAGTTCTTC	CASSPTSGRDNEQFF
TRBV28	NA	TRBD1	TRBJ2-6	TGTGCCAGCAGTTTATCACCCGGGACAGCTGGGGCCAACGTCCTGACTTTC	CASSLSPGTAGANVLTF
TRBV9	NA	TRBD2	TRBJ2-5	TGTGCCAGCAGCGCCGATCTCCCCCAGCGGGAGGTCCAAGAGACCCAGTACTTC	CASSADLPQREVQETQYF
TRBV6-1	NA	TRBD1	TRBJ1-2	TGTGCCAGCAGTTCAACAGGGGGCGATGGCTACACCTTC	CASSSTGGDGYTF
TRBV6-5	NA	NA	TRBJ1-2	TGTGCCAGCAGCTCCGGACAGACCTTCTATGGCTACACCTTC	CASSSGQTFYGYTF
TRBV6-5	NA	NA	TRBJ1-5	TGTGCCAGTCGACAGGTCGTTAGCAATCAGCCCCAGCATTTT	CASRQVVSNQPQHF
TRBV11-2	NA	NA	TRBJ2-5	TGTGCCAGCAGCTTCCTGGTCGGTCAAGAGACCCAGTACTTC	CASSFLVGQETQYF
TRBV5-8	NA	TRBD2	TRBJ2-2	TGTGCCAGCAGCCCGGGGGGACGGAACACCGGGGAGCTGTTTTTT	CASSPGGRNTGELFF
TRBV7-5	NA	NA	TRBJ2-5	TGTGTCGGCCTAGCCAATTTTTGGGAGACCCAGTACTTC	CVGLANFWETQYF
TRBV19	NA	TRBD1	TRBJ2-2	TGTGCCAGTAGCCAACCGACAGGGTCAAACACCGGGGAGCTGTTTTTT	CASSQPTGSNTGELFF
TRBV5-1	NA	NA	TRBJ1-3	TGCGCCAGCAGCTTGGTACATGCCCCTGGAAACACCATATATTTT	CASSLVHAPGNTIYF
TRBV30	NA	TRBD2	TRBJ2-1	TGTGCCTGGAGTCTAGCGGGAGGCAACAATGAGCAGTTCTTC	CAWSLAGGNNEQFF
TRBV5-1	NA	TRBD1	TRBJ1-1	TGCGCCAGCAGCTTGGCTCAGGGGGCTTCGACTGAAGCTTTCTTT	CASSLAQGASTEAFF
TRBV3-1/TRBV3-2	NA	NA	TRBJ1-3	TGTGCCAGCAGCCAGGGGCATAGTGGAAACACCATATATTTT	CASSQGHSGNTIYF
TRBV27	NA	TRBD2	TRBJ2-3	TGTGCCAGCAGTCCCCTAGCGGGAGGAGATACGCAGTATTTT	CASSPLAGGDTQYF
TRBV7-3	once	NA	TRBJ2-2	TGTGCCAGCAGCCAAAGTAGGGGGACCGGGGAGCTGTTTTTT	CASSQSRGTGELFF
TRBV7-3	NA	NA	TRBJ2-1	TGTGCCAGCAGCCCCCCCGGGGGGCGGGGAGAGCAGTTCTTC	CASSPPGGRGEQFF
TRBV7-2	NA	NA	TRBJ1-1	TGTGCCAGCAGCTTAGCGGGACTTGTGAGTGAAGCTTTCTTT	CASSLAGLVSEAFF